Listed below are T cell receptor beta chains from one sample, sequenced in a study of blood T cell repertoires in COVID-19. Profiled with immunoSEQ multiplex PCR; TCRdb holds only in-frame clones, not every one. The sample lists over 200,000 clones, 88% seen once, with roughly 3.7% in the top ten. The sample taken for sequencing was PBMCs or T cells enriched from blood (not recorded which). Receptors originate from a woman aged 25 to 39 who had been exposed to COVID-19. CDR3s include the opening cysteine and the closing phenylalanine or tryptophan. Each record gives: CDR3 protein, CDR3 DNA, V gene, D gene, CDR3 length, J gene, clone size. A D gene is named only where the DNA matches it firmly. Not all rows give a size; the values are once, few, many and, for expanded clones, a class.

cdr3_aa: CASSLEQGNTEAFF
cdr3_nt: TGCGCCAGCAGCTTGGAGCAGGGGAACACTGAAGCTTTCTTT
v_call: TRBV5-1
d_call: .
cdr3_length: 14
j_call: TRBJ1-1
clone_size: .

cdr3_aa: CASSLVVTGEIYQPQHF
cdr3_nt: TGTGCCAGCAGCTTAGTGGTGACAGGGGAGATTTATCAGCCCCAGCATTTT
v_call: TRBV7-9
d_call: TRBD1
cdr3_length: 17
j_call: TRBJ1-5
clone_size: once

cdr3_aa: CAWSASSSNYGYTF
cdr3_nt: TGTGCCTGGAGTGCTAGCTCATCTAACTATGGCTACACCTTC
v_call: TRBV30
d_call: .
cdr3_length: 14
j_call: TRBJ1-2
clone_size: once

cdr3_aa: CASSRGQGDYYGYTF
cdr3_nt: TGTGCCAGCAGCAGAGGACAGGGGGACTACTATGGCTACACCTTC
v_call: TRBV11-1
d_call: TRBD1
cdr3_length: 15
j_call: TRBJ1-2
clone_size: few

cdr3_aa: CASSRDRGYEQYF
cdr3_nt: TGTGCCAGCAGTCGGGACAGGGGTTACGAGCAGTACTTC
v_call: TRBV2
d_call: TRBD1
cdr3_length: 13
j_call: TRBJ2-7
clone_size: .

cdr3_aa: CASRGRRATSNQPQHF
cdr3_nt: TGTGCCAGCAGGGGACGGAGGGCAACCAGCAATCAGCCCCAGCATTTT
v_call: TRBV7-3
d_call: .
cdr3_length: 16
j_call: TRBJ1-5
clone_size: .

cdr3_aa: CASTLSTSSYEQYF
cdr3_nt: TGTGCCAGCACCCTATCGACTAGCTCCTACGAGCAGTACTTC
v_call: TRBV7-9
d_call: .
cdr3_length: 14
j_call: TRBJ2-7
clone_size: few

cdr3_aa: CASSFSRDREAFF
cdr3_nt: TGCGCCAGCAGTTTTAGCCGGGACAGGGAGGCTTTCTTT
v_call: TRBV5-1
d_call: TRBD1
cdr3_length: 13
j_call: TRBJ1-1
clone_size: .

cdr3_aa: CASSSWGQNDEQYF
cdr3_nt: TGTGCCAGCAGCTCGTGGGGGCAAAATGACGAGCAGTACTTC
v_call: TRBV5-6
d_call: .
cdr3_length: 14
j_call: TRBJ2-7
clone_size: once

cdr3_aa: CASSLATGAGNTIYF
cdr3_nt: TGTGCCAGCAGCCTGGCGACAGGGGCTGGAAACACCATATATTTT
v_call: TRBV11-2
d_call: TRBD1
cdr3_length: 15
j_call: TRBJ1-3
clone_size: .

cdr3_aa: CASTWGAGELFF
cdr3_nt: TGTGCCAGCACCTGGGGGGCCGGGGAGCTGTTTTTT
v_call: TRBV6-5
d_call: .
cdr3_length: 12
j_call: TRBJ2-2
clone_size: once

cdr3_aa: CASSLRLRGDQETQYF
cdr3_nt: TGTGCCAGCAGCTTACGGCTCAGGGGGGATCAAGAGACCCAGTACTTC
v_call: TRBV7-8
d_call: .
cdr3_length: 16
j_call: TRBJ2-5
clone_size: .

cdr3_aa: CAWSVLRGGGSPLHF
cdr3_nt: TGTGCCTGGAGTGTACTGAGGGGGGGAGGTTCACCCCTCCACTTT
v_call: TRBV30
d_call: .
cdr3_length: 15
j_call: TRBJ1-6
clone_size: .

cdr3_aa: CASSRPHRGRTEAFF
cdr3_nt: TGTGCCAGTAGTAGGCCCCACAGGGGTCGGACTGAAGCTTTCTTT
v_call: TRBV19
d_call: TRBD1
cdr3_length: 15
j_call: TRBJ1-1
clone_size: .

cdr3_aa: CASSYVRNEQFF
cdr3_nt: TGTGCCAGCAGTTACGTTCGGAATGAGCAGTTCTTC
v_call: TRBV6-2/TRBV6-3
d_call: .
cdr3_length: 12
j_call: TRBJ2-1
clone_size: .

cdr3_aa: CASSVTSGLSYNEQFF
cdr3_nt: TGCGCCAGCAGCGTTACTAGCGGCCTCTCCTACAATGAGCAGTTCTTC
v_call: TRBV5-1
d_call: TRBD2
cdr3_length: 16
j_call: TRBJ2-1
clone_size: .

cdr3_aa: CASSGRVASGNTIYF
cdr3_nt: TGTGCCAGTAGTGGGCGGGTCGCCTCTGGAAACACCATATATTTT
v_call: TRBV19
d_call: .
cdr3_length: 15
j_call: TRBJ1-3
clone_size: .

cdr3_aa: CASSTYNEQFF
cdr3_nt: TGTGCCAGCAGCACATACAATGAGCAGTTCTTC
v_call: TRBV11-2
d_call: .
cdr3_length: 11
j_call: TRBJ2-1
clone_size: .

cdr3_aa: CASRRKQGIYGYTF
cdr3_nt: TGTGCCAGCAGACGTAAACAGGGAATCTATGGCTACACCTTC
v_call: TRBV6-5
d_call: .
cdr3_length: 14
j_call: TRBJ1-2
clone_size: .

cdr3_aa: CASSQAQGLAGGWAYEQYF
cdr3_nt: TGCGCCAGCAGCCAAGCTCAGGGACTAGCGGGAGGGTGGGCCTACGAGCAGTACTTC
v_call: TRBV4-1
d_call: TRBD2
cdr3_length: 19
j_call: TRBJ2-7
clone_size: .

cdr3_aa: CASSFSRSSEAFF
cdr3_nt: TGCGCCAGCAGCTTCAGTCGGAGCAGCGAAGCTTTCTTT
v_call: TRBV5-1
d_call: .
cdr3_length: 13
j_call: TRBJ1-1
clone_size: .

cdr3_aa: CASSLPGPEGDTQYF
cdr3_nt: TGTGCCAGCAGCCTGCCCGGGCCAGAGGGAGATACGCAGTATTTT
v_call: TRBV5-4
d_call: .
cdr3_length: 15
j_call: TRBJ2-3
clone_size: .

cdr3_aa: CASSESGGVYNEQFF
cdr3_nt: TGTGCCAGCAGTGAATCTGGCGGTGTGTACAATGAGCAGTTCTTC
v_call: TRBV25-1
d_call: .
cdr3_length: 15
j_call: TRBJ2-1
clone_size: once

cdr3_aa: CASSFDPKGRGLVTYGYTF
cdr3_nt: TGCGCCAGCAGCTTCGATCCGAAAGGGAGGGGCCTCGTTACCTATGGCTACACCTTC
v_call: TRBV5-1
d_call: .
cdr3_length: 19
j_call: TRBJ1-2
clone_size: few

cdr3_aa: CAISAPNSGSTDTQYF
cdr3_nt: TGTGCCATCAGTGCGCCCAATAGCGGTAGCACAGATACGCAGTATTTT
v_call: TRBV10-3
d_call: .
cdr3_length: 16
j_call: TRBJ2-3
clone_size: .

cdr3_aa: CASSLGRNRAAGNTIYF
cdr3_nt: TGCGCCAGCAGCTTAGGAAGGAACAGGGCGGCTGGAAACACCATATATTTT
v_call: TRBV5-1
d_call: .
cdr3_length: 17
j_call: TRBJ1-3
clone_size: .

cdr3_aa: CASTSLETRRNNEQFF
cdr3_nt: TGTGCCAGCACCTCTTTGGAGACTAGACGAAACAATGAGCAGTTCTTC
v_call: TRBV7-9
d_call: .
cdr3_length: 16
j_call: TRBJ2-1
clone_size: .

cdr3_aa: CASSYTGGTEAFF
cdr3_nt: TGTGCCAGCAGCTACACAGGGGGCACTGAAGCTTTCTTT
v_call: TRBV12-3/TRBV12-4
d_call: TRBD1
cdr3_length: 13
j_call: TRBJ1-1
clone_size: .

cdr3_aa: CATSDLPSGNTQYF
cdr3_nt: TGTGCCACCAGTGATTTGCCGAGCGGAAATACGCAGTATTTT
v_call: TRBV24-1
d_call: .
cdr3_length: 14
j_call: TRBJ2-3
clone_size: .

cdr3_aa: CASSPGQSSYEQYF
cdr3_nt: TGTGCCAGCAGCCCCGGACAGAGCTCCTACGAGCAGTACTTC
v_call: TRBV11-2
d_call: .
cdr3_length: 14
j_call: TRBJ2-7
clone_size: .

cdr3_aa: CAISDSGKGDTEAFF
cdr3_nt: TGTGCCATCAGTGATTCAGGGAAAGGCGACACTGAAGCTTTCTTT
v_call: TRBV10-3
d_call: .
cdr3_length: 15
j_call: TRBJ1-1
clone_size: .

cdr3_aa: CASSLFTVDRESGNTIYF
cdr3_nt: TGTGCCAGCAGTCTTTTTACGGTGGACAGGGAAAGTGGAAACACCATATATTTT
v_call: TRBV6-6
d_call: TRBD1
cdr3_length: 18
j_call: TRBJ1-3
clone_size: .

cdr3_aa: CASSDRGSSYEQYF
cdr3_nt: TGTGCCAGCAGTGATAGAGGAAGCTCCTACGAGCAGTACTTC
v_call: TRBV6-1
d_call: .
cdr3_length: 14
j_call: TRBJ2-7
clone_size: .

cdr3_aa: CATSRGGSTDTQYF
cdr3_nt: TGTGCCACCAGTCGGGGGGGTAGCACAGATACGCAGTATTTT
v_call: TRBV24-1
d_call: TRBD2
cdr3_length: 14
j_call: TRBJ2-3
clone_size: .

cdr3_aa: CARTRLAGSYNEQFF
cdr3_nt: TGTGCCAGGACTCGACTAGCGGGATCCTACAATGAGCAGTTCTTC
v_call: TRBV2
d_call: TRBD2
cdr3_length: 15
j_call: TRBJ2-1
clone_size: .

cdr3_aa: CASSYGGAQPQHF
cdr3_nt: TGTGCCAGCAGTTACGGGGGGGCTCAGCCCCAGCATTTT
v_call: TRBV6-2/TRBV6-3
d_call: .
cdr3_length: 13
j_call: TRBJ1-5
clone_size: .

cdr3_aa: CASSLDGTSGNTIYF
cdr3_nt: TGTGCCAGCAGCTTAGATGGCACCTCTGGAAACACCATATATTTT
v_call: TRBV11-2
d_call: .
cdr3_length: 15
j_call: TRBJ1-3
clone_size: .

cdr3_aa: CSVEGYRYGYNEQFF
cdr3_nt: TGCAGCGTTGAAGGGTACAGATACGGTTACAATGAGCAGTTCTTC
v_call: TRBV29-1
d_call: .
cdr3_length: 15
j_call: TRBJ2-1
clone_size: few

cdr3_aa: CASSDEGRNQPQHF
cdr3_nt: TGTGCCAGCAGTGACGAGGGGAGGAATCAGCCCCAGCATTTT
v_call: TRBV2
d_call: .
cdr3_length: 14
j_call: TRBJ1-5
clone_size: .

cdr3_aa: CASSTSSGTGREKLFF
cdr3_nt: TGCGCCAGCAGCACTTCCTCCGGGACAGGGCGCGAAAAACTGTTTTTT
v_call: TRBV5-1
d_call: TRBD1
cdr3_length: 16
j_call: TRBJ1-4
clone_size: once

cdr3_aa: CAISGLGVREDTGELFF
cdr3_nt: TGTGCCATCAGCGGGTTGGGGGTACGGGAGGACACCGGGGAGCTGTTTTTT
v_call: TRBV10-3
d_call: TRBD2
cdr3_length: 17
j_call: TRBJ2-2
clone_size: .

cdr3_aa: CATSDGLKGNTGELFF
cdr3_nt: TGTGCCACCAGTGATGGACTTAAGGGGAACACCGGGGAGCTGTTTTTT
v_call: TRBV24-1
d_call: .
cdr3_length: 16
j_call: TRBJ2-2
clone_size: .

cdr3_aa: CASSAGETQYF
cdr3_nt: TGTGCCAGCAGCGCGGGTGAGACCCAGTACTTC
v_call: TRBV11-2
d_call: .
cdr3_length: 11
j_call: TRBJ2-5
clone_size: once

cdr3_aa: CASSLISGNVGELFF
cdr3_nt: TGTGCCAGCAGCTTAATTAGCGGGAATGTCGGGGAGCTGTTTTTT
v_call: TRBV7-9
d_call: TRBD2
cdr3_length: 15
j_call: TRBJ2-2
clone_size: .

cdr3_aa: CASRLSPRETQYF
cdr3_nt: TGCGCCAGCCGGCTATCGCCCAGGGAGACCCAGTACTTC
v_call: TRBV5-1
d_call: .
cdr3_length: 13
j_call: TRBJ2-5
clone_size: .

cdr3_aa: CASSPNALAQETQYF
cdr3_nt: TGTGCCAGCAGCCCCAACGCACTAGCTCAAGAGACCCAGTACTTC
v_call: TRBV7-2
d_call: .
cdr3_length: 15
j_call: TRBJ2-5
clone_size: .

cdr3_aa: CASSRRGPDASGRVGDTQYF
cdr3_nt: TGCGCCAGCAGCCGACGAGGGCCCGATGCTAGCGGGAGGGTGGGAGATACGCAGTATTTT
v_call: TRBV5-1
d_call: TRBD2
cdr3_length: 20
j_call: TRBJ2-3
clone_size: once

cdr3_aa: CSVGPGTGIYGYTF
cdr3_nt: TGCAGCGTTGGACCCGGGACAGGGATCTATGGCTACACCTTC
v_call: TRBV29-1
d_call: TRBD1
cdr3_length: 14
j_call: TRBJ1-2
clone_size: once

cdr3_aa: CASSDGGQGGETQYF
cdr3_nt: TGCGCCAGCAGCGACGGGGGACAGGGGGGAGAGACCCAGTACTTC
v_call: TRBV5-1
d_call: TRBD1
cdr3_length: 15
j_call: TRBJ2-5
clone_size: .

cdr3_aa: CASSSGAGANVLTF
cdr3_nt: TGTGCCAGCAGCTCGGGAGCGGGGGCCAACGTCCTGACTTTC
v_call: TRBV5-4
d_call: .
cdr3_length: 14
j_call: TRBJ2-6
clone_size: .

cdr3_aa: CAISESRGQGTPEAFF
cdr3_nt: TGTGCCATCAGTGAGTCGAGGGGACAGGGGACCCCTGAAGCTTTCTTT
v_call: TRBV10-3
d_call: TRBD1
cdr3_length: 16
j_call: TRBJ1-1
clone_size: .

cdr3_aa: CASSQDATNLIVNQPQHF
cdr3_nt: TGCGCCAGCAGCCAAGATGCCACGAACCTAATAGTTAATCAGCCCCAGCATTTT
v_call: TRBV4-1
d_call: .
cdr3_length: 18
j_call: TRBJ1-5
clone_size: .

cdr3_aa: CASSRDRVRAYEQYF
cdr3_nt: TGTGCCAGCAGCCGCGACAGGGTTAGGGCCTACGAGCAGTACTTC
v_call: TRBV7-8
d_call: TRBD1
cdr3_length: 15
j_call: TRBJ2-7
clone_size: .